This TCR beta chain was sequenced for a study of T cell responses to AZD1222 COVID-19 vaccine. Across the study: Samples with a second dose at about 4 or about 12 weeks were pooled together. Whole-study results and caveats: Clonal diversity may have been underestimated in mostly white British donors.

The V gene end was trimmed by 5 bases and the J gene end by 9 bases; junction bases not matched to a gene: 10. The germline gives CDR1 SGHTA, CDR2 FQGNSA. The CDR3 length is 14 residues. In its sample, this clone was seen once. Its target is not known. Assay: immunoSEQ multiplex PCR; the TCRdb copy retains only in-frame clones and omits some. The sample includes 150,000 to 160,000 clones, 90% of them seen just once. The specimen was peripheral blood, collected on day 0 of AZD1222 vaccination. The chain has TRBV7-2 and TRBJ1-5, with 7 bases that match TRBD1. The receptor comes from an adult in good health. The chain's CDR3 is CASSADRRAGPQHF. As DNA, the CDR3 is TGTGCCAGCAGCGCGGACAGGAGAGCAGGGCCCCAGCATTTT.